This TCR beta chain came from a study of blood T cell repertoires in COVID-19. Study as a whole: Italy, Spain and the United States were the sources of the convalescent and acute COVID-19 samples.

The CDR3 contains 15 residues. Trimming removed 6 bases at V and 2 bases at J, with 14 bases between. CDR1 is MNHEY, CDR2 SVGEGT, per germline. Authors' methods: Cell counts per sample came from amplifying reference gene primers. Using immunoSEQ multiplex PCR, the repertoire was profiled, and TCRdb retains in-frame clones only, with some absent. V, J and clone size derive from that table, while D and trimming were established from the DNA sequence. This repertoire shows 150,000 or so clones, about 73% found once; its top ten account for roughly 1.5%. The source is a man older than 75 with acute or convalescent COVID-19. The specimen was peripheral blood. V and J are TRBV6-2 or TRBV6-3 and TRBJ1-5, with D unclear. CDR3 bases: TGTGCCAGCAGCGAGGAGTGGATCCGCAATCAGCCCCAGCATTTT. It yields the protein CASSEEWIRNQPQHF.